This T cell receptor beta chain was profiled in a study of PD-L1 blockade in urothelial cancer. Sequenced by immunoSEQ multiplex PCR; TCRdb stores in-frame clones only, minus some. The sample consists of roughly 50,000 clones, 60% to 85% of them appearing once. Looked up from germline, CDR1 is SGHTA and CDR2 is FQGTGA. The CDR3 has 17 residues. The V segment lost 2 bases and the J segment 9 bases; nucleotides outside the gene matches: 12. The source material was PBMCs, sampled around atezolizumab (anti-PD-L1) treatment. The sequence was collected from a man aged 65 to 85 with urothelial cancer. The chain recombines TRBV7-3 with TRBJ2-2; the match to TRBD2 covers 10 bases. Here the CDR3 reads CASSLVGSTSGYRELFF. CDR3 bases: TGTGCCAGCAGCTTAGTTGGTTCGACTAGCGGGTACCGGGAGCTGTTTTTT.